The 20 T cell receptor beta chains in this list originate from one sample, sequenced in a study of CD8+CD57+ T cells in acquired aplastic anemia. Researchers used genomic DNA as the template to profile TCR beta VDJ and CDR3. TCRdb reprocessed the reads with MiXCR, giving one entry per CDR3 protein. Of approximately 380,000 distinct CDR3 sequences in the sample, 65% to 80% were seen once. Source material: sorted CD4+, CD8+, or CD8+CD57+ T cells (not recorded which) from PBMCs. Receptor source: a human donor in good health, serving as a control.

The chain uses TRBV11-2 and TRBJ2-5, with D perhaps matching TRBD1 (6 bases). Germline lookup yields CDR1 SGHAT and CDR2 FQNNGV. CDR3 size: 13 residues. Trimming took off 5 bases at V and 7 bases at J, with 14 bases between the two ends. The CDR3 sequence is CASSPIRTATQYF. The CDR3 coding sequence is TGTGCCAGCAGCCCCATTCGGACAGCGACCCAGTACTTC.

V and J are TRBV9 and TRBJ1-6; D may be TRBD1 (5 bases). The CDR3 extends over 15 amino acids. The V end lost 1 base, the J end lost 17 bases, and 22 bases lay between the germline ends. Germline V lookup: CDR1 SGDLS, CDR2 YYNGEE. CDR3 sequence: CASSVSPGTTEPFHF. The CDR3, as DNA: TGTGCCAGCAGCGTATCCCCAGGGACCACTGAACCTTTCCACTTT.

On this clonotype: A junction end diverges from the germline sequence, so it may reflect a read error. V usage is TRBV9 and J usage is TRBJ1-6; D remains unclear. This CDR3 contains 16 residues. In germline, CDR1 is SGDLS, CDR2 YYNGEE. CDR3 loop: CASSGEWCASDSPLHF. The DNA for the CDR3 is TGTGCCAGCAGCGGGGAATGGTGTGCATCGGATTCCCCCCTCCACTTT.

As to this clonotype: Because it lacks the conserved phenylalanine or tryptophan at the end, this CDR3 is likely a read error. The limits of the CDR3 on the DNA are not certain, so only TCRdb's listed CDR3 is given. The CDR3 loop is CASSTGAISYEQYFGP. The chain joins TRBV2 to TRBJ2-5; the D call in the table, TRBD1, was not verified against the DNA. Germline lookup yields CDR1 SNHLY and CDR2 FYNNEI. The CDR3 is 16 residues long, ends included.

The chain employs TRBV19 and TRBJ1-1; D remains ambiguous. This CDR3 contains 13 residues. V lost 3 bases and J lost 10, with 15 bases in between. Germline CDR1 LNHDA, CDR2 SQIVND (reference sequence). The CDR3 DNA reads TGTGCCAGTAGTATGGACCCTTTGCTCGGAGCTTTCTTT. Translating gives CASSMDPLLGAFF.

The chain combines TRBV7-8 with TRBJ1-6, with TRBD2 matching over 8 bases. Near its end, the DNA agrees better with TRBJ2-5, so the J call may be wrong. This CDR3 spans 13 amino acids. The V gene's germline CDR1 is SGHVS and CDR2 FQNEAQ. In nucleotides, the CDR3 is TGTGCCAGCAGAGTCGGGGGGGGGGAGACCCAGTACTTC. As protein: CASRVGGGETQYF.

Note on this clonotype: A junction boundary mismatches the germline segment, possibly from a read error. V gene TRBV7-9 combines with J gene TRBJ2-1; D possibly corresponds to TRBD2 (6 bases). The CDR3 is 16 amino acids. The germline V gene has CDR1 SEHNR and CDR2 FQNEAQ (reference sequence). CDR3 in DNA: TGCGCCAGCAGCACGGGTGGGGCGGGAACATACAATGAGCAGTTCTTC. This sequence encodes CASSTGGAGTYNEQFF. Supplemented by reference TRBV7-9 and TRBJ2-1, the full variable domain reads DTGVSQNPRHKITKRGQNVTFRCDPISEHNRLYWYRQTLGQGPEFLTYFQNEAQLEKSRLLSDRFSAERPKGSFSTLEIQRTEQGDSAMYLCASSTGGAGTYNEQFFGPGTRLTVL.

The CDR3 nucleotides are TGTGCCAGCAGCAGGACAGCAAACAACGAGCAGTACTTC. Its protein is CASSRTANNEQYF. This rearrangement joins TRBV7-3 to TRBJ2-7; D might be TRBD1 (6 bases). CDR1 and CDR2 from the germline V gene are SGHTA and FQGTGA. The CDR3 has 13 residues. V dropped 5 bases and J dropped 5 bases, with 13 bases sitting between them.

This sequence joins TRBV6-5 and TRBJ1-2; 7 positions agree with TRBD1. This CDR3 has 15 amino acids. CDR1 is MNHEY, CDR2 SVGAGI, per germline. Losses at the gene ends were 3 bases for V and 8 bases for J; bases not matched to a gene: 12. The CDR3 spells CASSYSAVRGPGYTF. The CDR3 DNA is TGTGCCAGCAGTTATTCAGCCGTAAGGGGGCCCGGCTACACCTTC.

This clonotype was found a few times. This chain joins TRBV7-8 and TRBJ2-7; the D gene is possibly TRBD1 (5 bases). The V and J ends lost 5 bases and 6 bases respectively, with 20 bases between them. This CDR3 contains 15 residues. CDR1 and CDR2 (germline): SGHVS, FQNEAQ. The CDR3 DNA reads TGTGCCAGCAGCCCCTTAAATGGGCAGGGATTCGAGCAGTACGTC. Protein: CASSPLNGQGFEQYV.

As concerns this clonotype: Germline and junction disagree at one end, which may indicate a read error. The chain has TRBV10-2 and TRBJ2-7, with D perhaps matching TRBD1 (6 bases). CDR3 length equals 15 residues. Germline V gene data show CDR1 as WSHSY and CDR2 as SAAADI. The CDR3 DNA reads TGTGCCAGCAGCACTGGAACAGGGTCGCTTTCCGAGCAGTACTTC. It specifies CASSTGTGSLSEQYF.

On this clonotype: This likely comes from a read error, as the CDR3 has no conserved phenylalanine or tryptophan at its end. Because the CDR3's place on the DNA is in doubt, the DNA is left out and the CDR3 is given as listed by TCRdb. The V and J genes are TRBV7-2 and TRBJ1-4. Counting both end residues, the CDR3 totals 13 amino acids. Germline V CDR1 and CDR2: SGHTA, FQGNSA. CDR3 loop: CASSVTWLGDRSY.

This clonotype has a single count. V gene TRBV6-2 or TRBV6-3 combines with J gene TRBJ2-7; TRBD2 aligns across 9 bases. The V and J ends lost 2 bases and 4 bases, in that order; junction bases with no gene match: 3. The CDR3 is made up of 14 amino acids. Germline CDR1 and CDR2: MNHEY and SVGEGT. CDR3 sequence: CASSYQREVYEQYF. Here the CDR3 DNA reads TGTGCCAGCAGTTACCAGCGGGAGGTATACGAGCAGTACTTC.

The CDR3: CASSIAGDYNEQFF. In nucleotides, the CDR3 is TGTGCCAGTAGTATAGCGGGGGACTACAATGAGCAGTTCTTC. This chain links TRBV19 with TRBJ2-1, with D possibly matching TRBD2 (6 bases). The germline CDR1 and CDR2 sequences are LNHDA and SQIVND (reference sequence). This CDR3 region has 14 residues. V dropped 1 base and J dropped 3 bases, with 7 bases sitting between them.

About this clonotype itself: The DNA is left out, because the CDR3 cannot be placed on it with certainty; the CDR3 is given as TCRdb lists it. The rearrangement joins TRBV7-6 to TRBJ2-2; the D call in the table, TRBD1, was not verified against the DNA. Ends included, the CDR3 has 14 residues. Germline CDR1 is SGHVS and CDR2 is FNYEAQ. CDR3 loop: CASSWTGASPSILF.

CDR3 DNA sequence: TGTGCCAGTAGTGTGGACAGGGTAATTCAGCCCCAGCATTTT. This encodes CASSVDRVIQPQHF. V usage is TRBV19 and J usage is TRBJ1-5, with TRBD1 identical over 8 bases. The germline gives CDR1 LNHDA, CDR2 SQIVND (reference sequence). The CDR3 is made up of 14 amino acids. J gave up 6 bases and V 5 bases, and 6 bases lay outside the gene matches.

The chain employs TRBV12-3 or TRBV12-4 and TRBJ1-2; D perhaps matches TRBD1 (5 bases). CDR3 length: 14 amino acids. Trimming took 1 base from V and 5 from J, leaving 11 bases between them. CDR3 residues: CASSLDPGMYGYTF. The CDR3 nucleotides read TGTGCCAGCAGTTTAGATCCAGGGATGTATGGCTACACCTTC.

This clonotype was counted at least ten times. The gene calls are TRBV9 and TRBJ1-1; no reliable D call. This CDR3 has 13 amino acids. Germline V gene lookup returns CDR1 SGDLS and CDR2 YYNGEE. The V end was cut by 2 bases, the J end by 1 base, with 6 bases between. The CDR3 DNA is TGTGCCAGCAGCGTGGCCCCGAACACTGAAGCTTTCTTT. It encodes CASSVAPNTEAFF.

The chain joins TRBV5-1 to TRBJ2-7; the D gene is possibly TRBD1 (8 bases). The CDR3 is 15 amino acids. Germline CDR1 and CDR2: SGHRS and YFSETQ. The V gene lost 2 bases and the J gene lost 7 bases, with 19 bases spanning the gap. The CDR3 nucleotides are TGCGCCAGCAGCTTAGCCGCGGGGGACAGGAGGGAGCAGTACTTC. Amino acid sequence: CASSLAAGDRREQYF.

The chain combines TRBV7-2 with TRBJ1-1; 7 positions match TRBD1. Germline V gives CDR1 SGHTA, CDR2 FQGNSA. CDR3 length: 16 amino acids. V lost 5 bases to trimming and J lost 1 base; unmatched junction nucleotides: 10. The CDR3 sequence: CASSPLATGTNTEAFF. CDR3 in DNA: TGTGCCAGCAGCCCGCTAGCGACAGGGACGAACACTGAAGCTTTCTTT.